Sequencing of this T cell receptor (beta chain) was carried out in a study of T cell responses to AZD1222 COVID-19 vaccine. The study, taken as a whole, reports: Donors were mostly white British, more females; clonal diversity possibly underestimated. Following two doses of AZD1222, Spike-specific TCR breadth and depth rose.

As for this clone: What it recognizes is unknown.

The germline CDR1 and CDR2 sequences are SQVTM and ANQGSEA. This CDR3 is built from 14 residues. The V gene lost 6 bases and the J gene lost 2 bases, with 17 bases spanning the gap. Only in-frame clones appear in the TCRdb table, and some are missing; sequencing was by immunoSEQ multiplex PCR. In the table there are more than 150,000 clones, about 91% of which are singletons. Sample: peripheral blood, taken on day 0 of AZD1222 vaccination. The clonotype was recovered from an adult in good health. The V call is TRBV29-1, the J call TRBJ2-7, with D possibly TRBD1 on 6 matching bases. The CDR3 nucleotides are TGCAGCGTGACACAAATGACAGGAACCTACGAGCAGTACTTC. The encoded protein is CSVTQMTGTYEQYF.